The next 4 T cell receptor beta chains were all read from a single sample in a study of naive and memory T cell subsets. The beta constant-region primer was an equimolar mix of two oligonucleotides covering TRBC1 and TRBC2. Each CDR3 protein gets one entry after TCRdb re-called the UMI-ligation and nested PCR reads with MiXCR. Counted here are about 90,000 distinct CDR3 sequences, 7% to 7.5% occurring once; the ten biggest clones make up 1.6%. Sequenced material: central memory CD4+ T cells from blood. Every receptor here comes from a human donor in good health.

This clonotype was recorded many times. The DNA for the CDR3 is TGTGCCAGCACGACTCTAGGGATTGGCTATAATTCACCCCTCCACTTT. Its translation: CASTTLGIGYNSPLHF. The chain combines TRBV5-6 with TRBJ1-6; D not certain. The germline CDR1 and CDR2 sequences are SGHDT and YYEEEE. The CDR3 sequence is 16 residues long. Trimming removed 6 bases from V and 3 bases from J, with 16 bases in between.

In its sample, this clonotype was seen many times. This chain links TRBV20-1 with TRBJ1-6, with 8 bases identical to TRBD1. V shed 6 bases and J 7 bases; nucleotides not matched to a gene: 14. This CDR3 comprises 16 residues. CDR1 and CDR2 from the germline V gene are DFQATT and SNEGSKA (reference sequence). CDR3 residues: CSATPRTGLDNSPLHF. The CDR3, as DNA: TGCAGTGCCACGCCGAGGACAGGGCTAGACAATTCACCCCTCCACTTT.

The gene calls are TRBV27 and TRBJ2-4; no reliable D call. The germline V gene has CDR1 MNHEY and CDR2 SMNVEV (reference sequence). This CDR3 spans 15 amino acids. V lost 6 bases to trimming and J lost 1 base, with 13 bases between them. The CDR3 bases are TGTGCCAGCAGAACGGACCCGTTCGCCAAAAACATTCAGTACTTC. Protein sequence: CASRTDPFAKNIQYF.

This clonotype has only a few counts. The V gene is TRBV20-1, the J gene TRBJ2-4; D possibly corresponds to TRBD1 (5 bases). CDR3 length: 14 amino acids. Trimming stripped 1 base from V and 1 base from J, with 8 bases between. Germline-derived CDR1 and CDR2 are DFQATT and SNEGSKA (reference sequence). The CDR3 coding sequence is TGCAGTGCTAGAGGGTCAGGGGCCAAAAACATTCAGTACTTC. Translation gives CSARGSGAKNIQYF.